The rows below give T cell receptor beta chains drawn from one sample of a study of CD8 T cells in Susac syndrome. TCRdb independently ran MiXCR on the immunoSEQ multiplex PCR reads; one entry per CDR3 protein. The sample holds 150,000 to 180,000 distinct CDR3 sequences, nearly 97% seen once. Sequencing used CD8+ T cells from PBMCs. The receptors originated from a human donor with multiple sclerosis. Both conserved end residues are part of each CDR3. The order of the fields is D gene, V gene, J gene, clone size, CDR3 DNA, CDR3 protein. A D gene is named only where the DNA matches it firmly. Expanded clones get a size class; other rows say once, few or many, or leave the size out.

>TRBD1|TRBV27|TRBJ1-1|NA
TGTGCCAGCAGTCTCACAGAGGACAGGGGTATCAACACTGAAGCTTTCTTT
CASSLTEDRGINTEAFF
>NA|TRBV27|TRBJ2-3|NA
TGTGCCAGCAGTTTAACCCCGGGTGCAGATACGCAGTATTTT
CASSLTPGADTQYF
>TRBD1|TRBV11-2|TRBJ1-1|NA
TGTGCCAGCAGCCCCCGTGGGGGACAGACTGAAGCTTTCTTT
CASSPRGGQTEAFF
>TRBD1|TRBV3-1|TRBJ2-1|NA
TGTGCCAGCAGCCCGGACAGGCACCTTGCCAATGAGCAGTTCTTC
CASSPDRHLANEQFF
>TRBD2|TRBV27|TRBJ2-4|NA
TGTGCCAGCAGCCCGGGACTAGCGGGGATTCAGTACTTC
CASSPGLAGIQYF
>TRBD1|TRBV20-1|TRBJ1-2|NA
TGCAGTGCTACCCGAACAAAGACAGGGGGCCTTGGCTACACCTTC
CSATRTKTGGLGYTF
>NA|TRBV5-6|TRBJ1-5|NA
TGTGCCAGCAGCCTGGGGGGCCTCAATCAGCCCCAGCATTTT
CASSLGGLNQPQHF
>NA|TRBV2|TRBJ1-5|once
TGTGCCAGCAGTCAGGATAGCAATCAGCCCCAGCATTTT
CASSQDSNQPQHF
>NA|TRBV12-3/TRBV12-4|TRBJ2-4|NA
TGTGCCAGCAGTGAGACGGGAGCCAAAAACATTCAGTACTTC
CASSETGAKNIQYF
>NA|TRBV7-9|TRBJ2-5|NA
TGTGCCAGCAGCTTGGCCAGGGACCAAGAGACCCAGTACTTC
CASSLARDQETQYF
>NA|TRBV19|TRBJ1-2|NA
TGTGCCAGTAGTATCTCGGAAAGGTCCAAAGGTGGCTACACCTTC
CASSISERSKGGYTF
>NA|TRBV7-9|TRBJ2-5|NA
TGTGCCAGCAGCTTAGACCCAGCAGAGACCCAGTACTTC
CASSLDPAETQYF
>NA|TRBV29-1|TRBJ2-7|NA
TGCAGCGTTGTTGGGACATCCTACGAGCAGTACTTC
CSVVGTSYEQYF
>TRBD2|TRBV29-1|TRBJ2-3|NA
TGCAGCGTTGAAGATTCGGGTAGCGGGGGGCTACGACCGTATTTT
CSVEDSGSGGLRPYF
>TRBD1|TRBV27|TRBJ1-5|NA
TGTGCCAGCAGTCCCCTCGACAGGGGTCATCAGCCCCAGCATTTT
CASSPLDRGHQPQHF
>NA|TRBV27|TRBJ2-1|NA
TGTGCCAGCAGTCCCCCTTCGGGTAGCTCCTACAATGAGCAGTTCTTC
CASSPPSGSSYNEQFF
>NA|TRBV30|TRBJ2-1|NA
TGTGCCTGGACTATTGGGGTCCTGGGCAATGAGCAGTTCTTC
CAWTIGVLGNEQFF
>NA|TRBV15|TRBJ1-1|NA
TGTGCCACCAGCAGTCCGACACAGGGTGAAGCTTTCTTT
CATSSPTQGEAFF
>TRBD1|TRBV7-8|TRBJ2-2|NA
TGTGCCAGCAGACCGGACAGGGGGGGTACCGGGGAGCTGTTTTTT
CASRPDRGGTGELFF
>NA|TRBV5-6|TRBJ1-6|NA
TGTGCCAGCAGCCCCATTATCCCGACGACGAATTCACCCCTCCACTTT
CASSPIIPTTNSPLHF
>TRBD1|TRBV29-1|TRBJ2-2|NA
TGCAGCGTGTCGCCTGGGGACAGGGTATCGTCTGGGGAGCTGTTTTTT
CSVSPGDRVSSGELFF
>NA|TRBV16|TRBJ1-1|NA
TGTGCCAGCAGCCGATACAGGTTTTCTCCCCCCACTGAAGCTTTCTTT
CASSRYRFSPPTEAFF
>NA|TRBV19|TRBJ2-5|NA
TGTGCCAGTAGTATAGCGGGCTCCAAGGAGGAGACCCAGTACTTC
CASSIAGSKEETQYF
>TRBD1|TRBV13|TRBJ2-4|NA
TGTGCCAGCAGCCCGGACAGGGTGGAGAACATTCAGTACTTC
CASSPDRVENIQYF
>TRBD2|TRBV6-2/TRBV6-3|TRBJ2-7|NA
TGTGCCACTGTGCCGGGACTAGGACTTTCCTACGAGCAGTACTTC
CATVPGLGLSYEQYF
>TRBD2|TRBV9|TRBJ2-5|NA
TGTGCCAGCAGCTTCGGGGGAAGAGGGGAGGGGACCCAGTACTTC
CASSFGGRGEGTQYF
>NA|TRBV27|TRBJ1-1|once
TGTGCCAGCAGTTTACAGGGAGTACCGAACACTGAAGCTTTCTTT
CASSLQGVPNTEAFF
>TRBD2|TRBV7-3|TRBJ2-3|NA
TGTGCCAGCAGCGACGGGGGGAGGACAGATACGCAGTATTTT
CASSDGGRTDTQYF
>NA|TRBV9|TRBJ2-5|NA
TGTGCCAGCAGCCTCGACGGGGGAGAAATCGGGGAGACCCAGTACTTC
CASSLDGGEIGETQYF
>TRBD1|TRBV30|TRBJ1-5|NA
TGTGCCTGGAGTGTTGGACAGGGAGGTCAGCCCCAGCATTTT
CAWSVGQGGQPQHF
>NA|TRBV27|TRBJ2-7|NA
TGTGCCAGCAGCCTAACGGGCACCTCCTACGAGCAGTACTTC
CASSLTGTSYEQYF
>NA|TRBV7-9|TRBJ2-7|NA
TGTGCCAGCAGCAACACACAGGGCAAGGTCGACGAGCAGTACTTC
CASSNTQGKVDEQYF
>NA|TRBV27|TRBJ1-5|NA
TGTGCCAGCAGGACGGGGGGTGAAGGATTCTACAATCAGCCCCAGCATTTT
CASRTGGEGFYNQPQHF
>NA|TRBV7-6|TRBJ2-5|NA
TGTGCCAGCAGCCCTGTGGGTGGCTGGTCGGGAGAGACCCAGTACTTC
CASSPVGGWSGETQYF
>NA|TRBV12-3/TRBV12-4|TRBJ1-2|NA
TGTGCCAGCACCCAAAGGACGGACTATGGCTACACCTTC
CASTQRTDYGYTF
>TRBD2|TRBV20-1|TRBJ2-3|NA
TGCAGTGCTAGACCCCCGGGGGGACTAGCGGGGTTAACAGATACGCAGTATTTT
CSARPPGGLAGLTDTQYF
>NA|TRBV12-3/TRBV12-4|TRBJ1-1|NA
TGTGCCAGCAGGATGGGGGACACTGAAGCTTTCTTT
CASRMGDTEAFF
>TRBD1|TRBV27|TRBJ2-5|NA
TGTGCCAGCAGTCCAGGGACAGGGGGATCCCAAGAGACCCAGTACTTC
CASSPGTGGSQETQYF
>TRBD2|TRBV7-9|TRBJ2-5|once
TGTGCCAGCATCCCGGGACTAGCGAGTAAAGAGACCCAGTACTTC
CASIPGLASKETQYF
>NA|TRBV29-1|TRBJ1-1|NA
TGCAGCGTTAGGTCACAGAACACTGAAGCTTTCTTT
CSVRSQNTEAFF
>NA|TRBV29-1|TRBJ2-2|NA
TGCAGCGCTGCACGGTATCCGGGACACTTTCCGGCCGGGGAGCTGTTTTTT
CSAARYPGHFPAGELFF
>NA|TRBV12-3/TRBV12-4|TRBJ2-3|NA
TGTGCCAGTAAGATAGGGGGGAGCACAGATACGCAGTATTTT
CASKIGGSTDTQYF
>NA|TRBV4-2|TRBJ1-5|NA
TGTGCCAGCAGCCAGGAACCTAGGACCGTCATCAATCAGCCCCAGCATTTT
CASSQEPRTVINQPQHF
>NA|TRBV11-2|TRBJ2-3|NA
TGTGCCAGCAGCTTATCGAGCGCTAGCACAGATACGCAGTATTTT
CASSLSSASTDTQYF
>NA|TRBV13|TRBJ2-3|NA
TGTGCCAGCAGCTTAGGAGAAAATACGCAGTATTTT
CASSLGENTQYF
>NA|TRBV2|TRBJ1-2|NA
TGTGCCAGCAGTGAAGCGCATGGAGGAGACTATGGCTACACCTTC
CASSEAHGGDYGYTF
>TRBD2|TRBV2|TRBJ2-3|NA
TGTGCCAGCAGTGGAACCGGGACTAGCGGAAGCACAGATACGCAGTATTTT
CASSGTGTSGSTDTQYF